This entry lists 13 T cell receptor beta chains sequenced from one sample in a study of radiotherapy plus CTLA-4 blockade in lung cancer. TCRdb's table, derived via immunoSEQ multiplex PCR, lists solely in-frame clones and lacks some. The data contain 85,000 to 95,000 clones, around 83% of them singletons. Sequenced material: peripheral blood, taken from a patient treated with radiotherapy plus ipilimumab. The receptors here all came from a human donor with non-small cell lung cancer that progressed on radiotherapy plus ipilimumab.

This chain joins TRBV6-6 and TRBJ1-1; TRBD1 matches at 11 bases. CDR1 and CDR2 (germline): MNHNY, SVGAGI (reference sequence). V lost 10 bases and J lost 6; bases outside the gene matches: 10. CDR3 length: 14 residues. DNA for the CDR3: TGTGCCATCTCAAGTTGGACAGGGGGCTCTGAAGCTTTCTTT. Translating gives CAISSWTGGSEAFF.

The V gene is TRBV6-5, the J gene TRBJ2-7; D remains unclear. V lost 2 bases to trimming and J lost 4 bases, with 9 bases between them. In germline, CDR1 is MNHEY, CDR2 SVGAGI. The CDR3 length is 13 residues. This CDR3 is CASSYGRIYEQYF. The DNA of the CDR3 is TGTGCCAGCAGTTACGGGCGAATATACGAGCAGTACTTC.

The V gene is TRBV6-5, the J gene TRBJ1-1, with 7 bases aligning to TRBD1. The CDR3 loop spans 15 amino acids. Germline V gene sequence: CDR1 MNHEY, CDR2 SVGAGI. J gave up 6 bases and V 4 bases, and 11 bases lay outside the gene matches. The DNA for the CDR3 is TGTGCCAGCAGTTCCCCCGACAGGGTGGGCCCTGAAGCTTTCTTT. Encoded protein: CASSSPDRVGPEAFF.

The rearrangement links TRBV5-1 to TRBJ2-5; 8 nucleotides align to TRBD2. The ends lost 0 bases at V and 6 bases at J; junction bases unmatched: 4. From germline, CDR1 is SGHRS and CDR2 YFSETQ. The CDR3 sequence is 14 residues long. Here the CDR3 DNA reads TGCGCCAGCAGCTTGGATAGCGGGACGAAGACCCAGTACTTC. Protein product: CASSLDSGTKTQYF.

The rearrangement joins TRBV28 to TRBJ2-5, with D possibly being TRBD2 (7 bases). Germline loops: CDR1 MDHEN, CDR2 SYDVKM. The CDR3 consists of 15 residues. Trimming removed 2 bases from V and 3 bases from J, with 13 bases in between. In DNA, the CDR3 is TGTGCCAGCAGTTTAGGGGGGGCAGGGGAAGAGACCCAGTACTTC. It is translated as CASSLGGAGEETQYF.

This rearrangement joins TRBV27 to TRBJ2-1; D gene uncertain. Germline V gene lookup returns CDR1 MNHEY and CDR2 SMNVEV (reference sequence). CDR3 size: 12 residues. Trimming pared 10 bases from V and 1 base from J, leaving 8 bases between. The DNA of the CDR3 is TGTGCCATACCAGGTTCCTACAATGAGCAGTTCTTC. It encodes CAIPGSYNEQFF.

The rearrangement uses TRBV2 and TRBJ1-2, with 10 bases aligning to TRBD1. The CDR3 runs to 16 residues. V dropped 5 bases and J dropped 3; count of bases not matched to a gene: 9. In germline, CDR1 is SNHLY, CDR2 FYNNEI. Written as DNA, the CDR3 is TGTGCCAGCAGTCTTTACCGGACAGGGGGGGACTATGGCTACACCTTC. Its translation is CASSLYRTGGDYGYTF.

This clone was observed a few times. The chain employs TRBV6-5 and TRBJ2-2; 9 positions agree with TRBD2. V shed 6 bases, J shed 7 bases, and the junction held 6 bases outside the gene matches. The germline V gene has CDR1 MNHEY and CDR2 SVGAGI. CDR3 length equals 14 residues. CDR3 sequence: CASSPLSGSGELFF. The CDR3 DNA reads as TGTGCCAGCAGCCCCCTTAGCGGGAGCGGGGAGCTGTTTTTT.

V and J are TRBV6-5 and TRBJ2-3, with D unclear. CDR1 and CDR2 from the germline V gene are MNHEY and SVGAGI. The germline V and J ends were trimmed by 0 bases and 1 base, with 11 bases remaining between them. The CDR3 is 16 amino acids. The CDR3 sequence: CASSYSNSIGTDTQYF. The CDR3 nucleotides are TGTGCCAGCAGTTACTCGAATAGTATTGGCACAGATACGCAGTATTTT.

About this clone itself: Other DNA sequences of this sample code for an identical CDR3. The chain couples TRBV7-6 to TRBJ1-1; D perhaps matches TRBD1 (6 bases). The CDR3 runs to 13 residues. Trimming stripped 1 base from V and 5 bases from J, with 8 bases between. Per the germline V gene, CDR1 is SGHVS and CDR2 is FNYEAQ. The CDR3 spells CASSLGQGTEAFF. CDR3 in DNA: TGTGCCAGCAGCTTAGGTCAGGGGACTGAAGCTTTCTTT.

Written as DNA, the CDR3 is TGTGCCAGCAGCGTAACTAGCGGGAGTCTGAATGAGCAGTTCTTC. Protein product: CASSVTSGSLNEQFF. The genes are TRBV9 and TRBJ2-1; 11 bases align to TRBD2. Germline V gene data show CDR1 as SGDLS and CDR2 as YYNGEE. The CDR3 sequence is 15 residues long. The V segment lost 1 base and the J segment 7 bases; nucleotides outside the gene matches: 4.

The rearrangement joins TRBV30 to TRBJ2-3; weak D call: TRBD1 (5 bases). V was shortened by 3 bases and J by 6 bases, with 19 bases between the two germline ends. Germline V CDR1 and CDR2: GTSNPN, SVGIG (reference sequence). This CDR3 has 15 amino acids. The CDR3 region is CAWRGLLRPGDTQYF. CDR3 bases: TGTGCCTGGAGGGGATTATTACGACCAGGGGATACGCAGTATTTT. The full variable domain, rest sourced from reference TRBV30 and TRBJ2-3, is SQTIHQWPATLVQPVGSPLSLECTVEGTSNPNLYWYRQAAGRGLQLLFYSVGIGQISSEVPQNLSASRPQDRQFILSSKKLLLSDSGFYLCAWRGLLRPGDTQYFGPGTRLTVL.

The CDR3 region is CASSTSGVVTDTQYF. The CDR3 DNA is TGTGCCAGCAGCACAAGCGGTGTGGTCACAGATACGCAGTATTTT. V usage is TRBV5-6 and J usage is TRBJ2-3, with a weak D call TRBD2 (5 bases). The germline CDR1 and CDR2 sequences are SGHDT and YYEEEE. Trimming removed 4 bases from V and 2 bases from J, with 14 bases in between. The CDR3 is 15 amino acids. Looking up the rest from reference TRBV5-6 and TRBJ2-3 gives the full variable domain: DAGVTQSPTHLIKTRGQQVTLRCSPKSGHDTVSWYQQALGQGPQFIFQYYEEEERQRGNFPDRFSGHQFPNYSSELNVNALLLGDSALYLCASSTSGVVTDTQYFGPGTRLTVL.